Listed here are 24 T cell receptor beta chains from one sample, sequenced in a study of T cell repertoires in cytomegalovirus infection. TCRdb recomputed calls from the reads with MiXCR, one row per CDR3 protein. The sample gives hundreds of thousands of distinct CDR3 sequences, over 25% of which show up once; around 12% is in the top ten. Their antigens remain unidentified. The sample here was cultured CD8+ T cells from PBMCs, taken from culture after CMV antigen stimulation. The receptors originated from a human donor in good health (CMV status not recorded). Some clones in this sample may be carry-over from other donors' samples.

The chain combines TRBV5-1 with TRBJ2-1, with a weak D call TRBD1 (6 bases). CDR3 length: 13 residues. Germline V gene lookup returns CDR1 SGHRS and CDR2 YFSETQ. V was cut by 4 bases and J by 7 bases, with 12 bases left in between. The CDR3 here is CASSPWTENEQFF. DNA of the CDR3: TGCGCCAGCAGCCCCTGGACAGAAAATGAGCAGTTCTTC.

This clonotype was seen a few times. This chain joins TRBV29-1 and TRBJ1-1; TRBD1 is a possible D gene (5 bases). V dropped 6 bases and J dropped 1 base, with 6 bases sitting between them. The CDR3 spans 11 residues. Germline CDR1 is SQVTM and CDR2 is ANQGSEA. The CDR3 region is CSVGRNTEAFF. The CDR3 DNA sequence: TGCAGCGTGGGACGGAACACTGAAGCTTTCTTT. The whole variable domain, remainder taken from reference TRBV29-1 and TRBJ1-1, is SAVISQKPSRDICQRGTSLTIQCQVDSQVTMMFWYRQQPGQSLTLIATANQGSEATYESGFVIDKFPISRPNLTFSTLTVSNMSPEDSSIYLCSVGRNTEAFFGQGTRLTVV.

This clonotype was seen a handful of times. The genes are TRBV19 and TRBJ1-5; D may be TRBD1 (6 bases). Trimming removed 5 bases from V and 1 base from J, with 27 bases in between. CDR1 LNHDA and CDR2 SQIVND come from the germline V gene (reference sequence). The CDR3 extends over 20 amino acids. The CDR3 DNA reads as TGTGCCAGTAGTCCCAAGTCGGTGGCAGGGGTAAAAGGCAGCAATCAGCCCCAGCATTTT. It specifies CASSPKSVAGVKGSNQPQHF.

This clonotype was recorded a few times. This chain joins TRBV6-2 or TRBV6-3 and TRBJ2-7; 8 positions agree with TRBD1. V dropped 5 bases and J dropped 6; count of bases not matched to a gene: 9. The CDR3 length is 14 residues. CDR1 and CDR2 from the germline V gene are MNHEY and SVGEGT. CDR3 region: CASSHGQGGVEQYV. CDR3 nucleotides: TGTGCCAGCAGTCACGGACAGGGAGGTGTCGAGCAGTACGTC.

The chain's CDR3 is CASSQRWDEAFF. As DNA, the CDR3 is TGTGCCAGCAGCCAGAGGTGGGATGAAGCTTTCTTT. The chain joins TRBV7-9 to TRBJ1-1, with D unresolved. Between the trimmed V and J ends, which lost 5 bases and 7 bases, there was a span of 11 bases. The CDR3 covers 12 residues. Germline CDR1 and CDR2: SEHNR and FQNEAQ (reference sequence).

This chain joins TRBV9 and TRBJ1-1; 8 nucleotides agree with TRBD1. V was pared by 2 bases and J by 4 bases, with 7 bases of the junction left unmatched. The CDR3 has 15 residues. Germline-derived CDR1 and CDR2 are SGDLS and YYNGEE. The CDR3 here is CASSVARGRITEAFF. The CDR3 DNA reads TGTGCCAGCAGCGTTGCCAGGGGGCGCATCACTGAAGCTTTCTTT.

There are a few counts of this clonotype. The chain links TRBV7-9 to TRBJ2-7, with a possible D match to TRBD2 (5 bases). The CDR3 length is 12 residues. Trimming removed 5 bases at V and 6 bases at J, with 11 bases between. The germline V gene encodes CDR1 SEHNR and CDR2 FQNEAQ (reference sequence). The CDR3 DNA sequence: TGTGCCAGCAGCGTAGGACTTCTCGAGCAGTACTTC. This translates into CASSVGLLEQYF.

The chain combines TRBV7-9 with TRBJ2-1; D is perhaps TRBD1 (6 bases). The V and J ends lost 6 bases and 0 bases respectively, with 15 bases between them. This CDR3 is 16 amino acids long. Germline V gene data show CDR1 as SEHNR and CDR2 as FQNEAQ (reference sequence). CDR3 region: CASRVSGQSSYNEQFF. The CDR3 nucleotides read TGTGCCAGCAGAGTTTCGGGACAAAGCTCCTACAATGAGCAGTTCTTC.

This rearrangement joins TRBV12-3 or TRBV12-4 to TRBJ2-7; D perhaps matches TRBD2 (5 bases). The V end was cut by 5 bases, the J end by 0 bases, with 20 bases between. The CDR3 runs to 17 residues. The CDR3 DNA follows: TGTGCCAGCAGTCATTCTTCGGGTGGACTGAGCTCCTACGAGCAGTACTTC. It specifies CASSHSSGGLSSYEQYF.

This clonotype was detected ten times or more. The J gene is TRBJ2-3, the V gene TRBV7-6; 9 bases fit TRBD2. Germline lookup yields CDR1 SGHVS and CDR2 FNYEAQ. Unmatched junction bases numbered 10, after V lost 4 bases and J lost 2 bases. The CDR3 sequence is 17 residues long. In DNA form, the CDR3 reads TGTGCCAGCAGCTCCAGGATAGCGGGGGTTACCACAGATACGCAGTATTTT. It encodes CASSSRIAGVTTDTQYF.

This chain uses TRBV7-6 with TRBJ2-7; no clear D gene. In germline, CDR1 is SGHVS, CDR2 FNYEAQ. The CDR3 length is 13 residues. V lost 0 bases and J 3 bases, leaving 6 bases between the germline ends. CDR3 loop: CASSLALNYEQYF. CDR3 nucleotide sequence: TGTGCCAGCAGCTTAGCCCTAAACTACGAGCAGTACTTC.

Comments on this clonotype: No conserved phenylalanine or tryptophan is present at the end of the CDR3, so a read error is the likely explanation. CDR3 sequence: CASSLEGFDSPLHY. The CDR3 DNA is TGTGCCAGCAGCTTGGAGGGGTTTGATTCACCCCTCCACTAT. The V and J genes are TRBV5-4 and TRBJ1-6, with D possibly being TRBD1 (5 bases). Germline CDR1 and CDR2: SGHNT and YYREEE (reference sequence). This CDR3 is built from 14 residues. V lost 0 bases and J 8 bases, leaving 9 bases between the germline ends.

The table lists this clonotype with a few counts. The chain employs TRBV6-1 and TRBJ2-4; D is ambiguous. This CDR3 has 13 amino acids. Germline V lookup: CDR1 MNHNS, CDR2 SASEGT. Trimming shortened V by 7 bases and J by 7 bases, and 14 bases separated the two germline ends. The CDR3 DNA sequence: TGTGCCAGCACCCTGATGGAGAGGAACATTCAGTACTTC. Residues: CASTLMERNIQYF.

V is TRBV27 and J is TRBJ2-2; D gene ambiguous. V was shortened by 5 bases and J by 0 bases, with 13 bases between the two germline ends. Germline values: CDR1 MNHEY, CDR2 SMNVEV (reference sequence). The CDR3 covers 16 residues. CDR3 coding DNA: TGTGCCAGCAGTCCCCTGAAGGCCACGAACACCGGGGAGCTGTTTTTT. This gives the protein CASSPLKATNTGELFF.

V gene TRBV5-4 combines with J gene TRBJ1-6; 9 nucleotides line up with TRBD1. The CDR3 length is 17 residues. Germline V lookup: CDR1 SGHNT, CDR2 YYREEE (reference sequence). J lost 1 base, V lost 1 base, and 3 bases had no gene match. CDR3 protein: CASSLSGTGSYNSPLHF. The CDR3 DNA reads as TGTGCCAGCAGCTTGTCTGGGACAGGGTCCTATAATTCACCCCTCCACTTT. Full variable domain (outside the CDR3, taken from reference TRBV5-4 and TRBJ1-6): ETGVTQSPTHLIKTRGQQVTLRCSSQSGHNTVSWYQQALGQGPQFIFQYYREEENGRGNFPPRFSGLQFPNYSSELNVNALELDDSALYLCASSLSGTGSYNSPLHFGNGTRLTVT.

This clonotype was picked up many times. The chain uses TRBV7-2 and TRBJ1-2; no definite D call. The V gene lost 8 bases and the J gene lost 6 bases, with 13 bases spanning the gap. Germline V gives CDR1 SGHTA, CDR2 FQGNSA. This CDR3 has 12 amino acids. The CDR3 bases are TGTGCCAGCCAGATGGGAAGCGATGGCTACACCTTC. Its protein product is CASQMGSDGYTF.

The rearrangement uses TRBV27 and TRBJ1-5; a weak D match, TRBD1 (6 bases). Germline V gene data show CDR1 as MNHEY and CDR2 as SMNVEV (reference sequence). The CDR3 loop spans 13 amino acids. V dropped 4 bases and J dropped 7 bases, with 11 bases sitting between them. CDR3 sequence: CASSWGREQPQHF. CDR3 nucleotides: TGTGCCAGCAGTTGGGGGCGCGAACAGCCCCAGCATTTT.

The chain carries TRBV7-2 and TRBJ2-2; D unclear. Germline CDR1 is SGHTA and CDR2 is FQGNSA. This CDR3 is 13 amino acids long. Trimming stripped 2 bases from V and 7 bases from J, with 8 bases between. The CDR3 is CASSLFLNGELFF. The CDR3 region has the DNA TGTGCCAGCAGCTTATTCCTTAACGGGGAGCTGTTTTTT.

The gene calls are TRBV20-1 and TRBJ2-7; TRBD1 matches 7 bases. The CDR3 loop spans 14 amino acids. With 2 bases clipped from V and 2 bases from J, the junction kept 6 bases outside the gene matches. Per germline, CDR1 DFQATT and CDR2 SNEGSKA (reference sequence). The DNA for the CDR3 is TGCAGTGCTAGAACCCGGGACAGAACCTACGAGCAGTACTTC. Residues: CSARTRDRTYEQYF.

The rearrangement links TRBV7-9 to TRBJ2-1; D unclear. Germline V lookup: CDR1 SEHNR, CDR2 FQNEAQ (reference sequence). The V and J ends lost 2 bases and 0 bases respectively, with 11 bases between them. There are 16 residues in the CDR3. CDR3 coding DNA: TGTGCCAGCAGCTTAAGGGCATCAAGCTCCTACAATGAGCAGTTCTTC. As protein: CASSLRASSSYNEQFF. The full variable domain, its missing parts supplied by reference TRBV7-9 and TRBJ2-1, is DTGVSQNPRHKITKRGQNVTFRCDPISEHNRLYWYRQTLGQGPEFLTYFQNEAQLEKSRLLSDRFSAERPKGSFSTLEIQRTEQGDSAMYLCASSLRASSSYNEQFFGPGTRLTVL.

This chain joins TRBV6-2 or TRBV6-3 and TRBJ1-1; D may be TRBD1 (5 bases). Trimming cost V 6 bases and J 0 bases, with 14 bases left between them. The V gene's germline CDR1 is MNHEY and CDR2 SVGEGT. The CDR3 loop spans 15 amino acids. The CDR3 region has the DNA TGTGCCAGCAGCGGTCGTGGGGGAATGAACACTGAAGCTTTCTTT. This encodes CASSGRGGMNTEAFF.

The rearrangement uses TRBV14 and TRBJ2-1, with TRBD2 matching over 8 bases. The trim removed 4 bases at V and 5 bases at J, leaving 4 bases unmatched. Per the germline V gene, CDR1 is SGHDN and CDR2 is FVKESK. The CDR3 sequence is 14 residues long. The CDR3 region is CASSPIAGNNEQFF. CDR3 in DNA: TGTGCCAGCAGCCCGATAGCGGGGAACAATGAGCAGTTCTTC.

The rearrangement joins TRBV27 to TRBJ1-2; D might be TRBD1 (5 bases). Germline loops: CDR1 MNHEY, CDR2 SMNVEV (reference sequence). With 5 bases removed from V and 3 bases from J, the gap between germline ends came to 19 bases. The length of the CDR3 is 16 residues. The CDR3: CASSPSYGAAHYGYTF. CDR3 nucleotides: TGTGCCAGCAGTCCCTCCTACGGGGCGGCCCACTATGGCTACACCTTC.

This clonotype was recorded at least ten times. The chain couples TRBV7-6 to TRBJ1-2; TRBD1 matches at 8 bases. The germline V gene has CDR1 SGHVS and CDR2 FNYEAQ. The J segment lost 0 bases and the V segment lost 5 bases, leaving 8 bases of the junction unmatched. The CDR3 extends over 16 amino acids. The CDR3 spells CASSNPQGVSNYGYTF. Written as DNA, the CDR3 is TGTGCCAGCAGCAATCCACAGGGGGTATCTAACTATGGCTACACCTTC.